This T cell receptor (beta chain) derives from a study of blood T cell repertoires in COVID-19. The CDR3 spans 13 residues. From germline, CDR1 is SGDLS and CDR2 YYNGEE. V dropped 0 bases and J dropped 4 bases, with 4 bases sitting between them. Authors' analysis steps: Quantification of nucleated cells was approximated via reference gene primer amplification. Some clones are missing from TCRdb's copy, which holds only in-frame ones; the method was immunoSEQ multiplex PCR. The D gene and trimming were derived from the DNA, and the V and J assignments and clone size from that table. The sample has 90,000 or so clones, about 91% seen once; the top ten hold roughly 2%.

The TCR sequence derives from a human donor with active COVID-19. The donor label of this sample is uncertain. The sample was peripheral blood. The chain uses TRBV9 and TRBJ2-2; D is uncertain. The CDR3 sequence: CASSVALTGELFF. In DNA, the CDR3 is TGTGCCAGCAGCGTAGCCCTCACCGGGGAGCTGTTTTTT.